These 20 T cell receptor beta chains were sequenced from one sample in a study of OX40 agonist ivuxolimab in advanced cancers. The repertoire was sequenced with immunoSEQ multiplex PCR; TCRdb's copy has only in-frame clones and lacks some. The table lists some 85,000 clones, roughly 84% of them singletons. The material sequenced was CD4+ or CD8+ T cells sorted from blood, taken in a trial of the OX40 agonist ivuxolimab. The receptors here all came from an adult with an advanced solid tumor such as melanoma, head and neck, liver or kidney cancer.

This sequence joins TRBV11-2 and TRBJ2-7; D may be TRBD1 (5 bases). The CDR3 has 14 amino acids. Germline loops: CDR1 SGHAT, CDR2 FQNNGV. Deletions cut 6 bases from V and 0 bases from J, with 12 bases between. In DNA form, the CDR3 reads TGTGCCAGCAGACCTAGGGGTTCCTCCTACGAGCAGTACTTC. The encoded protein is CASRPRGSSYEQYF.

The rearrangement links TRBV15 to TRBJ1-1; D possibly corresponds to TRBD1 (6 bases). The CDR3 length is 16 residues. Trimming pared 2 bases from V and 1 base from J, leaving 14 bases between. The V gene's germline CDR1 is LNHNV and CDR2 YYDKDF (reference sequence). As DNA, the CDR3 is TGTGCCACCAGCAGACTCTCCGGGACATGGAACACTGAAGCTTTCTTT. It codes for CATSRLSGTWNTEAFF.

This clone was counted only a few times. In nucleotides, the CDR3 is TGCGCCAGCAGCGCCCAAGAGACCCAGTACTTC. This encodes CASSAQETQYF. This chain joins TRBV5-1 and TRBJ2-5; no clear D. V lost 4 bases and J 1 base, leaving 2 bases between the germline ends. The CDR3 loop spans 11 amino acids. Germline CDR1 and CDR2: SGHRS and YFSETQ.

In DNA, the CDR3 is TGCGCCAGCAGCCACTGGGGATCTAACTATGGCTACACCTTC. Amino acids: CASSHWGSNYGYTF. The chain is built from TRBV4-1 and TRBJ1-2; D remains ambiguous. V shed 3 bases and J shed 0 bases, with 8 bases lying between them. This CDR3 is built from 14 residues. Germline CDR1 is MGHRA and CDR2 is YSYEKL.

The chain couples TRBV6-6 to TRBJ2-1, with 7 bases fitting TRBD1. Trimming cost V 6 bases and J 2 bases; bases outside gene matches: 10. This CDR3 is 16 amino acids long. Germline V gene data show CDR1 as MNHNY and CDR2 as SVGAGI (reference sequence). The CDR3 loop is CASRSRTGGAYNEQFF. The CDR3 DNA reads TGTGCCAGCAGGTCCCGGACAGGTGGGGCCTACAATGAGCAGTTCTTC.

The chain employs TRBV6-1 and TRBJ1-1, with D perhaps matching TRBD1 (5 bases). V lost 6 bases to trimming and J lost 5 bases, with 10 bases between them. The germline V gene encodes CDR1 MNHNS and CDR2 SASEGT. This CDR3 spans 12 amino acids. CDR3 in DNA: TGTGCCAGCAGACAGGTCCCTACTGAAGCTTTCTTT. Translating gives CASRQVPTEAFF.

The V gene is TRBV6-5, the J gene TRBJ1-2; no firm D call. The CDR3 totals 15 residues. CDR1 and CDR2 from the germline V gene are MNHEY and SVGAGI. Trimming took off 2 bases at V and 4 bases at J, with 14 bases between the two ends. This CDR3 reads CASSYRGRVVYGYTF. CDR3 bases: TGTGCCAGCAGTTACCGGGGAAGGGTTGTCTATGGCTACACCTTC.

About this clone: At one end the junction does not follow the germline gene, possibly because of a read error. The V and J genes are TRBV7-7 and TRBJ2-3, with 8 bases that match TRBD2. The CDR3 runs to 14 residues. Germline V lookup: CDR1 SSHAT, CDR2 FNYEAQ (reference sequence). CDR3 coding DNA: TGTGCTAGCAGCATATCGGGGGGGGCAGATACGCAGTATTTT. Translating gives CASSISGGADTQYF.

The chain uses TRBV7-2 and TRBJ2-1; tentatively, D is TRBD2 (5 bases). Looked up from germline, CDR1 is SGHTA and CDR2 is FQGNSA. The CDR3 runs to 16 residues. Trimming cost V 4 bases and J 6 bases, with 19 bases left between them. CDR3 loop: CASSSKGLAGGNEQFF. CDR3 DNA: TGTGCCAGCAGCTCGAAGGGTCTAGCTGGAGGCAATGAGCAGTTCTTC.

This chain joins TRBV7-9 and TRBJ2-3; unclear D gene. CDR3 size: 13 residues. Trimming cost V 5 bases and J 4 bases, with 10 bases left between them. Germline V lookup: CDR1 SEHNR, CDR2 FQNEAQ (reference sequence). CDR3 loop: CASSPRIADTQYF. As DNA, the CDR3 is TGTGCCAGCAGCCCCAGGATCGCAGATACGCAGTATTTT. The whole variable domain, filled in from reference TRBV7-9 and TRBJ2-3, reads DTGVSQNPRHKITKRGQNVTFRCDPISEHNRLYWYRQTLGQGPEFLTYFQNEAQLEKSRLLSDRFSAERPKGSFSTLEIQRTEQGDSAMYLCASSPRIADTQYFGPGTRLTVL.

The chain has TRBV9 and TRBJ1-2, with D perhaps TRBD1 (5 bases). Germline loops: CDR1 SGDLS, CDR2 YYNGEE. The CDR3 has 16 residues. V lost 0 bases and J 3 bases, leaving 15 bases between the germline ends. The CDR3 nucleotides are TGTGCCAGCAGCGTAGAGGGGTGGGGGAGCTACTATGGCTACACCTTC. Protein: CASSVEGWGSYYGYTF.

The V call is TRBV19, the J call TRBJ2-3, with D unclear. The length of the CDR3 is 14 residues. V gave up 0 bases and J gave up 8 bases, with 12 bases separating them. CDR1 and CDR2 from the germline V gene are LNHDA and SQIVND (reference sequence). This chain's CDR3 is CASSIEDRKFTQYF. Written as DNA, the CDR3 is TGTGCCAGTAGTATAGAAGATCGGAAGTTTACGCAGTATTTT.

This clone was seen once. The chain combines TRBV19 with TRBJ2-7; D is possibly TRBD2 (5 bases). CDR1 is LNHDA, CDR2 SQIVND, per germline (reference sequence). The V gene lost 4 bases and the J gene lost 6 bases, with 25 bases spanning the gap. The CDR3 has 17 residues. CDR3 coding DNA: TGTGCCAGTAGTACCCAAGGTAATTTTCTCCGGGGAAGCGAGCAGTACTTC. It codes for CASSTQGNFLRGSEQYF.

This chain joins TRBV7-2 and TRBJ1-1; no clear D gene. The CDR3 runs to 16 residues. Per the germline V gene, CDR1 is SGHTA and CDR2 is FQGNSA. Trimming took off 2 bases at V and 0 bases at J, with 13 bases between the two ends. The CDR3 spells CASSLFAGLVNTEAFF. DNA for the CDR3: TGTGCCAGCAGCTTATTTGCGGGTCTGGTGAACACTGAAGCTTTCTTT.

On this clone: Within the sample, other DNA sequences also encode this same CDR3. The chain couples TRBV30 to TRBJ1-2; the D is unclear. Trimming removed 0 bases at V and 5 bases at J, with 7 bases between. Germline CDR1 reads GTSNPN; CDR2 reads SVGIG (reference sequence). This CDR3 spans 12 amino acids. The CDR3 sequence is CAWSVLGYGYTF. The DNA of the CDR3 is TGTGCCTGGAGTGTACTGGGATATGGCTACACCTTC.

The chain uses TRBV14 and TRBJ2-3; D is perhaps TRBD1 or TRBD2 (6 bases each). The CDR3 sequence is 15 residues long. The germline V gene encodes CDR1 SGHDN and CDR2 FVKESK. V was trimmed by 4 bases and J by 6 bases, leaving 17 bases between them. The CDR3 is CASSPQGTYVDTQYF. The CDR3 nucleotides are TGTGCCAGCAGCCCCCAGGGGACTTACGTCGATACGCAGTATTTT. Supplemented by reference TRBV14 and TRBJ2-3, the full variable domain reads EAGVTQFPSHSVIEKGQTVTLRCDPISGHDNLYWYRRVMGKEIKFLLHFVKESKQDESGMPNNRFLAERTGGTYSTLKVQPAELEDSGVYFCASSPQGTYVDTQYFGPGTRLTVL.

The chain is built from TRBV6-1 and TRBJ1-5, with D tentatively TRBD1 (5 bases). V lost 4 bases and J 11 bases, leaving 9 bases between the germline ends. The germline V gene encodes CDR1 MNHNS and CDR2 SASEGT. This CDR3 comprises 11 residues. The DNA of the CDR3 is TGTGCCAGCAGTGGGGGGATAGCCCAGCATTTT. It translates to CASSGGIAQHF.

The CDR3 sequence: CASSSFLKTNEKLFF. The CDR3 region has the DNA TGTGCCAGCAGTTCCTTCTTGAAGACTAATGAAAAACTGTTTTTT. The chain carries TRBV5-6 and TRBJ1-4; D not resolved. CDR1 is SGHDT, CDR2 YYEEEE, per germline. The V end lost 5 bases, the J end lost 2 bases, and 13 bases lay between the germline ends. The CDR3 totals 15 residues.

J is TRBJ2-3 and V is TRBV27, with TRBD2 as a possible D gene (7 bases). V lost 3 bases to trimming and J lost 0 bases, with 13 bases between them. Germline values: CDR1 MNHEY, CDR2 SMNVEV (reference sequence). The CDR3 is 16 residues long. CDR3 DNA: TGTGCCAGCAGTTTGGAGGGGGGGCGAAGCACAGATACGCAGTATTTT. It yields the protein CASSLEGGRSTDTQYF.

V and J are TRBV5-1 and TRBJ2-5; weak D call: TRBD2 (7 bases). CDR3 size: 16 residues. Trimming took 4 bases from V and 1 from J, leaving 17 bases between them. Germline assignment: CDR1 SGHRS and CDR2 YFSETQ. The CDR3 loop reads CASSLGGGLVQETQYF. The DNA for the CDR3 is TGCGCCAGCAGCCTAGGGGGGGGCCTTGTCCAAGAGACCCAGTACTTC.